One T cell receptor beta chain is described in this entry. Its matching antigen is unknown. These data are taken from a study of OX40 agonist ivuxolimab in advanced cancers. Study-wide background: It was ivuxolimab, an agonistic anti-OX40 (CD134) antibody, that patients were treated with. Three patients, one with hepatocellular carcinoma and two with cutaneous melanoma, achieved partial responses.

Anyone with autoimmune disease history or systemic immunosuppression was excluded. Study results and limitations: CD8+ T cells were the subset that, on average, had more expanded clones than CD4+.

Repertoires were generated with immunoSEQ multiplex PCR, while TCRdb's copy carries only in-frame clones and drops some. The data show 72,000 or so clones, about 91% seen once. The V end lost 3 bases, the J end lost 9 bases, and 13 bases lay between the germline ends. The germline gives CDR1 SGHNT, CDR2 YYREEE (reference sequence). The CDR3 loop spans 13 amino acids. This TCR derives from an adult with an advanced solid tumor such as melanoma, head and neck, liver or kidney cancer. The chain joins TRBV5-4 to TRBJ1-5; tentative D call: TRBD1 (5 bases). The source material was CD4+ or CD8+ T cells sorted from blood, sampled in a trial of the OX40 agonist ivuxolimab. The CDR3 region has the DNA TGTGCCAGCAGCTCGGGACGTAGGAGGCCCCAGCATTTT. It codes for CASSSGRRRPQHF.